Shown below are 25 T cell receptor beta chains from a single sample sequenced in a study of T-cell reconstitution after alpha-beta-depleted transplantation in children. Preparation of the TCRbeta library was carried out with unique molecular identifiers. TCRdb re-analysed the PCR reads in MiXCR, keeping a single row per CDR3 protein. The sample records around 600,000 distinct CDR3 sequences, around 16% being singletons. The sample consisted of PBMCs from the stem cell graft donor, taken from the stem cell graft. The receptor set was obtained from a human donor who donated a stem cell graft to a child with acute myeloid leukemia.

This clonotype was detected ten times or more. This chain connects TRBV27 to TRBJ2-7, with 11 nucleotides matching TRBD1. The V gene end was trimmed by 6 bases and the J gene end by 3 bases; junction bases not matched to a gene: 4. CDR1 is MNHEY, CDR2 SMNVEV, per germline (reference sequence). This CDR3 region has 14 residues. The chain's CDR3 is CASSPGTGGYEQYF. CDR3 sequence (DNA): TGTGCCAGCAGCCCCGGGACAGGGGGCTACGAGCAGTACTTC.

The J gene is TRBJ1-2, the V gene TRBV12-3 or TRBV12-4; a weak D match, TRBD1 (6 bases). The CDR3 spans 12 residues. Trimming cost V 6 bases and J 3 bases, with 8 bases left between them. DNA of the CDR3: TGTGCCAGCAGGACAGGACACTATGGCTACACCTTC. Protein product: CASRTGHYGYTF.

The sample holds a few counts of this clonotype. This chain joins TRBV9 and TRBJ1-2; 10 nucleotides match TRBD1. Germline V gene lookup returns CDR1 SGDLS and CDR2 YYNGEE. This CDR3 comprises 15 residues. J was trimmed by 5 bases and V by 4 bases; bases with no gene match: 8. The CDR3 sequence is CASSWGDRGGYGYTF. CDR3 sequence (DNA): TGTGCCAGCAGCTGGGGGGACAGGGGAGGTTATGGCTACACCTTC.

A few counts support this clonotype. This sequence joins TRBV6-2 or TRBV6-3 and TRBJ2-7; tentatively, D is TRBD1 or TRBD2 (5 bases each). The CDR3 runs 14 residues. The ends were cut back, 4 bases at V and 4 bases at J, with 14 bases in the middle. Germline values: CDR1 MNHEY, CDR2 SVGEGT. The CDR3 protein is CASSSGDGKYEQYV. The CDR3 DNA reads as TGTGCCAGCAGTTCCGGGGACGGGAAATACGAGCAGTACGTC.

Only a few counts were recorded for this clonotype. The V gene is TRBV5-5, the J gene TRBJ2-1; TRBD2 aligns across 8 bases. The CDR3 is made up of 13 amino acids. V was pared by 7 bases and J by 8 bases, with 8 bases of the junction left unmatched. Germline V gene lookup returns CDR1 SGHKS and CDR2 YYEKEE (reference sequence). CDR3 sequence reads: CASDGPAGDEQFF. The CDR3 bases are TGTGCCAGCGATGGTCCAGCGGGGGATGAGCAGTTCTTC.

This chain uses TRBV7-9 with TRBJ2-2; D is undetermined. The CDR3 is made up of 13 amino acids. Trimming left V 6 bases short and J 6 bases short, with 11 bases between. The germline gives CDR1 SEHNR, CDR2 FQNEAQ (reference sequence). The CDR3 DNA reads TGTGCCAGCAGACGGGCGGTCCCCGGGGAGCTGTTTTTT. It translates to CASRRAVPGELFF. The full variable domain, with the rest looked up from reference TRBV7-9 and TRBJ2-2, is DTGVSQNPRHKITKRGQNVTFRCDPISEHNRLYWYRQTLGQGPEFLTYFQNEAQLEKSRLLSDRFSAERPKGSFSTLEIQRTEQGDSAMYLCASRRAVPGELFFGEGSRLTVL.

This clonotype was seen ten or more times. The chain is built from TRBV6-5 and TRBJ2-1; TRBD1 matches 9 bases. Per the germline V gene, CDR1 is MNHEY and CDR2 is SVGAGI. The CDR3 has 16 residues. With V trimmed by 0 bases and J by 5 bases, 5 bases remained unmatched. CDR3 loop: CASSYSQGALDNEQFF. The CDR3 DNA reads TGTGCCAGCAGTTACTCACAGGGGGCTTTGGACAATGAGCAGTTCTTC.

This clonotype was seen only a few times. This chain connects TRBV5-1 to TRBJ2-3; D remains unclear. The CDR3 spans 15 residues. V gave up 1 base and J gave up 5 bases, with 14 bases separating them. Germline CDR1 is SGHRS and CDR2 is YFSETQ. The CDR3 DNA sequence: TGCGCCAGCAGCTTGACAGTAGTCTTACGAGATACGCAGTATTTT. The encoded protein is CASSLTVVLRDTQYF. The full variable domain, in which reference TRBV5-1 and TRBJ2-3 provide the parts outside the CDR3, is KAGVTQTPRYLIKTRGQQVTLSCSPISGHRSVSWYQQTPGQGLQFLFEYFSETQRNKGNFPGRFSGRQFSNSRSEMNVSTLELGDSALYLCASSLTVVLRDTQYFGPGTRLTVL.

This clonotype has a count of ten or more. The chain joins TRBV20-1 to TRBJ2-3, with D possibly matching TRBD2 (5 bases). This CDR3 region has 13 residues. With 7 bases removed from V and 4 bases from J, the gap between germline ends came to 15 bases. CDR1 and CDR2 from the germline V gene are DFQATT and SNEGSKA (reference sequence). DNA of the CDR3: TGCAGTGGGGAGAACCCAAGAGCAGATACGCAGTATTTT. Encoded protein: CSGENPRADTQYF.

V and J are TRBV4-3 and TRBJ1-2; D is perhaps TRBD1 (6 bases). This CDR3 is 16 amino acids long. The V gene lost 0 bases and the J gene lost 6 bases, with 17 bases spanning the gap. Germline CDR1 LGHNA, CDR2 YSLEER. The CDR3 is CASSQDRGAGGNGYTF. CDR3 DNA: TGCGCCAGCAGCCAAGATCGCGGTGCCGGGGGCAATGGCTACACCTTC.

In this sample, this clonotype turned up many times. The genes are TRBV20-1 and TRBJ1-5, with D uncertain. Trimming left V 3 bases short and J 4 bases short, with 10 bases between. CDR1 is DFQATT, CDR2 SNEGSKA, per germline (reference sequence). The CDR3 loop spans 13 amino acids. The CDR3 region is CSASPDPNQPQHF. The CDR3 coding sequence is TGCAGTGCTAGCCCCGACCCGAATCAGCCCCAGCATTTT.

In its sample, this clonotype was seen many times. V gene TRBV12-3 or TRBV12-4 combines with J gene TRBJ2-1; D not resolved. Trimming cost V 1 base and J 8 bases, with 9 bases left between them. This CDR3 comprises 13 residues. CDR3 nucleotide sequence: TGTGCCAGCAGTTTAGGCCCCCAATATGAGCAGTTCTTC. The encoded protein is CASSLGPQYEQFF.

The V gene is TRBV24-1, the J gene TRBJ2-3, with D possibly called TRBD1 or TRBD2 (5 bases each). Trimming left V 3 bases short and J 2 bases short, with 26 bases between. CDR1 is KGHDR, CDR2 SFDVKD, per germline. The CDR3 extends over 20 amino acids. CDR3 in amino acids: CATSDDSPKTPPGYTDTQYF. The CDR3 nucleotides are TGTGCCACCAGTGATGACAGCCCTAAGACGCCTCCGGGATACACAGATACGCAGTATTTT.

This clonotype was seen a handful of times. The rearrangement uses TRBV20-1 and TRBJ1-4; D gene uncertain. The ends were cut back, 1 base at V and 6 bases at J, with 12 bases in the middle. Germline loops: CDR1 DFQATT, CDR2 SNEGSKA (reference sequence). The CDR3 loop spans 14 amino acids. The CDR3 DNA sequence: TGCAGTGCTAGAGGCAACTCATGGGATGAAAAACTGTTTTTT. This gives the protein CSARGNSWDEKLFF.

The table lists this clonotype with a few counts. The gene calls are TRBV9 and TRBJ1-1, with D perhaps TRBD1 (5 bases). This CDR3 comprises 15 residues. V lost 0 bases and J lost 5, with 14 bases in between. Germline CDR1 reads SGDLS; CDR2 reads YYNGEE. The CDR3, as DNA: TGTGCCAGCAGCGTAGAAGGGGCGCGAAGGACTGAAGCTTTCTTT. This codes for CASSVEGARRTEAFF.

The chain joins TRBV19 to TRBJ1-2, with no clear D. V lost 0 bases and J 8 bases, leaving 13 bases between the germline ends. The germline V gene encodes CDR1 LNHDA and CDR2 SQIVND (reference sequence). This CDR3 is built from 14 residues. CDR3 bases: TGTGCCAGTAGTATAGATAGGGAATCGAGAGGCTACACCTTC. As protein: CASSIDRESRGYTF.

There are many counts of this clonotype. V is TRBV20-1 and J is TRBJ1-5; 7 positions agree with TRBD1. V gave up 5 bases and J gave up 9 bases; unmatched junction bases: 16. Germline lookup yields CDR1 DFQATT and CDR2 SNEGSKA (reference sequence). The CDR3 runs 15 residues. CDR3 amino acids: CSAPLDRFRSGPQHF. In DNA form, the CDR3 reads TGCAGTGCTCCCCTGGACAGGTTTCGGAGTGGGCCCCAGCATTTT.

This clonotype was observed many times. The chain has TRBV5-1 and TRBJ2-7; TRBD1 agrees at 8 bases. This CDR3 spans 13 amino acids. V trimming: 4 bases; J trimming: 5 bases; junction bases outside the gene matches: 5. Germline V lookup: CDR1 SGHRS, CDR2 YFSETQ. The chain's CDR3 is CASSPTGAHEQYV. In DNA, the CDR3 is TGCGCCAGCAGCCCGACAGGGGCCCACGAGCAGTACGTC.

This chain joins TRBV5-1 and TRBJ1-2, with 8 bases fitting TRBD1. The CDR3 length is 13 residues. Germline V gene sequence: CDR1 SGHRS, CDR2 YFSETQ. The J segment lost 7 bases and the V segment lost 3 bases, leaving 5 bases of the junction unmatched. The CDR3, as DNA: TGCGCCAGCAGCTCAGGACAGGGCACTGGCTACACCTTC. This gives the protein CASSSGQGTGYTF.

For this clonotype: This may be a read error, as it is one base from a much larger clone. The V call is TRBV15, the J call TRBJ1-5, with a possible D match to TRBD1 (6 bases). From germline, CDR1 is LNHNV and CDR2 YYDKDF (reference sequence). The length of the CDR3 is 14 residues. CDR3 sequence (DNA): TGTGCCTCCAGCAGCGAATCAGGGGAACAGCCCCAGCATTTT. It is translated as CASSSESGEQPQHF.

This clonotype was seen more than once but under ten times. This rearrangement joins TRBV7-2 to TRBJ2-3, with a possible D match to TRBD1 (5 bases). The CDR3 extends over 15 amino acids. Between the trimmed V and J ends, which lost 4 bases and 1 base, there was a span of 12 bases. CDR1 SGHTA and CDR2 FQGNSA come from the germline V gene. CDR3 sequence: CASSSDSSGTDTQYF. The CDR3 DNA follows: TGTGCCAGCAGCTCCGACAGTTCAGGCACAGATACGCAGTATTTT.

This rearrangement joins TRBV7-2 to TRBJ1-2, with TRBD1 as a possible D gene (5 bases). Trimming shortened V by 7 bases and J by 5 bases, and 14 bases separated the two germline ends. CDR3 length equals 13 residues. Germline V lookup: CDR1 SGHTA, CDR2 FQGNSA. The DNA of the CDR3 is TGTGCCAGCACTATACCGGGGGAATATGGCTACACCTTC. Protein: CASTIPGEYGYTF. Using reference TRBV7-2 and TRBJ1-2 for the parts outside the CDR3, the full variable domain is GAGVSQSPSNKVTEKGKDVELRCDPISGHTALYWYRQSLGQGLEFLIYFQGNSAPDKSGLPSDRFSAERTGGSVSTLTIQRTQQEDSAVYLCASTIPGEYGYTFGSGTRLTVV.

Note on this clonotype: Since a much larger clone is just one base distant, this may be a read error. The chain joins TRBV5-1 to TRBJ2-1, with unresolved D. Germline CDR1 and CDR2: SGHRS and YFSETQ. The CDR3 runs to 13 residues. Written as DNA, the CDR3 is TGCGACAGCAGCCAGGTTGTGTGGAATGAGCAGTTCTTC. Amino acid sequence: CDSSQVVWNEQFF.

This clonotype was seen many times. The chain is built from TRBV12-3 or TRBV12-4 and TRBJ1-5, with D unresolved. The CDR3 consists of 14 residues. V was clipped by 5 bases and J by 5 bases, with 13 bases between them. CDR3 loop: CASSPDGAYQPQHF. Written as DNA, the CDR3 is TGTGCCAGCAGTCCCGACGGTGCCTATCAGCCCCAGCATTTT.

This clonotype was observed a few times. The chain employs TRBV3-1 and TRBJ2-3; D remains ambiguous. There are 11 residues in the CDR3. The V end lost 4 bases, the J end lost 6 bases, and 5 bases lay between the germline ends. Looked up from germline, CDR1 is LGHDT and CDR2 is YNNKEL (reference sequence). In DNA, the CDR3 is TGTGCCAGCAGCCGGATGGATACGCAGTATTTT. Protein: CASSRMDTQYF.